This T cell receptor beta chain originates from a study of tumour-infiltrating T cells in Burkitt lymphoma. Study information: Patients covered every epidemiological subtype of Burkitt lymphoma. Whole-study findings and limits: Public clonotypes, several, appeared across numerous Burkitt lymphoma patients.

Using immunoSEQ multiplex PCR, the repertoire was profiled, and TCRdb retains in-frame clones only, with some absent. There are about 50,000 clones in the sample; around 30% occur only once, and roughly 2.8% lies in the top ten. The V gene lost 3 bases and the J gene lost 3 bases, with 13 bases spanning the gap. The V gene's germline CDR1 is SGHNT and CDR2 YYREEE (reference sequence). The CDR3 totals 14 residues. This clone has just a few counts. Its antigen remains unidentified. This TCR was recovered from a human donor with Burkitt lymphoma. Material: tumor tissue. The chain carries TRBV5-4 and TRBJ2-7, with D possibly called TRBD1 or TRBD2 (5 bases each). The CDR3 sequence is CASSSVGEGYEQYF. CDR3 in DNA: TGTGCCAGCAGCTCTGTGGGGGAAGGCTACGAGCAGTACTTC.